The clone carrying this T cell receptor (beta chain) appeared many times. The CDR3 is made up of 12 amino acids. V lost 3 bases and J lost 4, with 7 bases in between. This sample is drawn from a study of T cells in Graves' hyperthyroidism and ophthalmopathy. Amplified regions were TCR beta CDR3 sequences from RNA transcripts. In the first-round RT-PCR of the TCR CDR3, the HTBI primer set was used. MiXCR, applied by TCRdb to the multiplex PCR reads, yields one record per CDR3 protein. Here the sample spans under 400,000 distinct CDR3 sequences, 15% to 20% being singletons. The chain employs TRBV12-3 or TRBV12-4 and TRBJ2-7; no firm D call. The sequencing sample was made of blood. The TCR comes from a woman in her forties with Graves' ophthalmopathy. The DNA of the CDR3 is TGTGCCAGCAGTTTCACCCGGTACGAGCAGTACTTC. Translated, it gives CASSFTRYEQYF.